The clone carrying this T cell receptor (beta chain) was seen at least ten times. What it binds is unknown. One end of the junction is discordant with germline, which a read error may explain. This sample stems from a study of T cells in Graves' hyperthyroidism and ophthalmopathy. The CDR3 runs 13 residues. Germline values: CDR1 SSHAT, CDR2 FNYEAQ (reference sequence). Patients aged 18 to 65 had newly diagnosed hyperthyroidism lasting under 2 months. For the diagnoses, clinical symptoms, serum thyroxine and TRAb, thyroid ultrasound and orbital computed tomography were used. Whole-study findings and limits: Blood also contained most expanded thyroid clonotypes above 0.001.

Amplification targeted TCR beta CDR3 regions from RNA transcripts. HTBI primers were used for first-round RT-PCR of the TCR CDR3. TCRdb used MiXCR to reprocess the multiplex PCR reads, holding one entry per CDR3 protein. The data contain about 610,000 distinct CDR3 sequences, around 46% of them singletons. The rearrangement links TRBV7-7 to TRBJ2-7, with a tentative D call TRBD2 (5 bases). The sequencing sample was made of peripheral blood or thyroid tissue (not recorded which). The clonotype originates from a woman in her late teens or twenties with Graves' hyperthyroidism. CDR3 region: CASSLAGNSEQYF. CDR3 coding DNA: TGTGCTAGCAGCTTAGCCGGGAACTCCGAGCAGTACTTC.